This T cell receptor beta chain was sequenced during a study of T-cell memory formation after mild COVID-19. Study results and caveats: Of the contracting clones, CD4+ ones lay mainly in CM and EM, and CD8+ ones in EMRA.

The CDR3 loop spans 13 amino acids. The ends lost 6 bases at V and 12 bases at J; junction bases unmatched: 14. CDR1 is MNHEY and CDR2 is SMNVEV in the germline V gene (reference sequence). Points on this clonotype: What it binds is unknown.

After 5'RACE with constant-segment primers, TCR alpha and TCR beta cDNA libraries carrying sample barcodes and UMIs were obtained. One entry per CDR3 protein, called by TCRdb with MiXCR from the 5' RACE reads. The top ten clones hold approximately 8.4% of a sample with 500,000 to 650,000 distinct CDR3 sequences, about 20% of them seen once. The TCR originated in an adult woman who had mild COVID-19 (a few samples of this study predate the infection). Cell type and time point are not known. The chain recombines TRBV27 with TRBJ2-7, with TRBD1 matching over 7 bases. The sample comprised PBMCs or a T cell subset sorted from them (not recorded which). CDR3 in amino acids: CASSPSPTQGWYF. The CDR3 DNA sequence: TGTGCCAGCAGCCCCTCACCAACACAGGGGTGGTACTTC.